This TCR beta chain emerged from a study of T cells in Graves' hyperthyroidism and ophthalmopathy. Findings and caveats of the study: Stable hyperthyroidism and ophthalmopathy were separated using 13 V-J signatures. Within blood appeared most thyroid clonotypes that had expanded above 0.001.

Trimming removed 6 bases at V and 2 bases at J, with 16 bases between. The CDR3 runs 15 residues. Per the germline V gene, CDR1 is MNHEY and CDR2 is SMNVEV (reference sequence). This clonotype was seen ten or more times. Its antigen is not identified. Amplified TCR beta CDR3 regions derived from RNA transcripts. An initial round of RT-PCR targeting the TCR CDR3 relied on the HTBI primer set. MiXCR, applied by TCRdb to the multiplex PCR reads, yields one record per CDR3 protein. In the table there are 480,000 or so distinct CDR3 sequences, around 15% of which are singletons. Those patients with uncontrolled infection, other autoimmune disease, pregnancy or lactation were excluded.

The sample taken for sequencing was blood. The chain employs TRBV27 and TRBJ1-1, with D perhaps TRBD1 (5 bases). This TCR was sampled from a woman between 18 and 29 years old with Graves' hyperthyroidism. The CDR3 here is CASSQGAPRNTEAFF. CDR3 nucleotide sequence: TGTGCCAGCAGCCAAGGGGCCCCACGAAACACTGAAGCTTTCTTT.